The 16 T cell receptor beta chains below come from one sample, sequenced in a study of human T cells and chemical hapten exposure. This sample's time point: patch test 2, 6 weeks after DPC sensitization. Noted treatment: therapeutic diphenylcyclopropenone sensitization with weekly scalp DPC. TCRdb processed the RACE reads anew with MiXCR; each CDR3 protein has one entry. The profile covers about 140,000 distinct CDR3 sequences, with roughly 12% appearing a single time and less than 1.5% taken by the ten largest. The sample was whole blood, taken in connection with sensitization to the hapten diphenylcyclopropenone (DPC). The receptors derive from a woman aged 45 to 65 with alopecia areata. Some clones in this sample may be carry-over from other donors' samples.

The rearrangement uses TRBV6-2 or TRBV6-3 and TRBJ2-2; 14 positions match TRBD2. Per germline, CDR1 MNHEY and CDR2 SVGEGT. The CDR3 has 17 amino acids. After removal of 6 bases from V and 6 bases from J, the junction contained 9 bases not matched to a gene. The CDR3 region is CASRTPRGLAGAGELFF. CDR3 bases: TGTGCCAGCAGAACCCCAAGGGGACTAGCGGGAGCCGGGGAGCTGTTTTTT.

This clonotype was observed a handful of times. The chain joins TRBV2 to TRBJ2-5, with 14 bases matching TRBD2. This CDR3 has 18 amino acids. Germline-derived CDR1 and CDR2 are SNHLY and FYNNEI. Losses at the gene ends were 1 base for V and 7 bases for J; bases not matched to a gene: 11. DNA for the CDR3: TGTGCCAGCAGTGAAGGGACTAGCGGGAGGTCCCGGTTAGCGACCCAGTACTTC. Its translation: CASSEGTSGRSRLATQYF.

This clonotype has only a few counts. V gene TRBV5-1 combines with J gene TRBJ2-1; 7 bases agree with TRBD2. This CDR3 comprises 15 residues. The germline gives CDR1 SGHRS, CDR2 YFSETQ. After removal of 0 bases from V and 7 bases from J, the junction contained 7 bases not matched to a gene. CDR3 DNA sequence: TGCGCCAGCAGCTTGGACGGGGAGGGGTATAATGAGCAGTTCTTC. Protein sequence: CASSLDGEGYNEQFF.

The gene calls are TRBV27 and TRBJ2-7; D tentatively fits TRBD1 or TRBD2 (5 bases each). Per the germline V gene, CDR1 is MNHEY and CDR2 is SMNVEV (reference sequence). V shed 7 bases and J shed 5 bases, with 21 bases lying between them. This CDR3 is 15 amino acids long. CDR3 residues: CASTVPARGPDEQYF. CDR3 bases: TGTGCCAGCACCGTTCCTGCGAGGGGCCCCGACGAGCAGTACTTC.

This chain links TRBV11-2 with TRBJ2-4; 9 nucleotides match TRBD2. V shed 2 bases and J 0 bases; nucleotides not matched to a gene: 5. Germline values: CDR1 SGHAT, CDR2 FQNNGV. The CDR3 is made up of 17 amino acids. CDR3 region: CASSLWTSALAKNIQYF. In nucleotides, the CDR3 is TGTGCCAGCAGCTTATGGACTAGCGCTTTAGCCAAAAACATTCAGTACTTC.

V usage is TRBV27 and J usage is TRBJ2-5, with TRBD2 identical over 7 bases. The germline CDR1 and CDR2 sequences are MNHEY and SMNVEV (reference sequence). After removal of 0 bases from V and 2 bases from J, the junction contained 6 bases not matched to a gene. The CDR3 has 16 residues. This CDR3 reads CASSLSWGLKQETQYF. Here the CDR3 DNA reads TGTGCCAGCAGTTTATCGTGGGGACTAAAGCAAGAGACCCAGTACTTC.

V and J are TRBV9 and TRBJ2-3, with TRBD1 matching over 7 bases. With V trimmed by 0 bases and J by 5 bases, 6 bases remained unmatched. CDR1 SGDLS and CDR2 YYNGEE come from the germline V gene. The CDR3 covers 15 residues. CDR3 in amino acids: CASSVGSGGLDTQYF. The DNA for the CDR3 is TGTGCCAGCAGCGTAGGGTCAGGGGGATTAGATACGCAGTATTTT.

The chain employs TRBV3-1 and TRBJ2-2, with TRBD2 identical over 10 bases. Germline V gene lookup returns CDR1 LGHDT and CDR2 YNNKEL (reference sequence). The CDR3 has 16 residues. The J segment lost 5 bases and the V segment lost 4 bases, leaving 7 bases of the junction unmatched. Written as DNA, the CDR3 is TGTGCCAGCAGCCTCCGCGGAGCGGGAGGGACCGGGGAGCTGTTTTTT. Translating gives CASSLRGAGGTGELFF.

This clonotype was counted at least ten times. The chain uses TRBV5-1 and TRBJ2-6, with D possibly matching TRBD1 (6 bases). V was cut by 2 bases and J by 4 bases, with 10 bases left in between. CDR1 is SGHRS and CDR2 is YFSETQ in the germline V gene. CDR3 length: 15 amino acids. CDR3 loop: CASSFTGPGANVLTF. In DNA form, the CDR3 reads TGCGCCAGCAGCTTCACAGGGCCCGGGGCCAACGTCCTGACTTTC.

The chain employs TRBV10-3 and TRBJ1-4; possibly TRBD1 for D (6 bases). Looked up from germline, CDR1 is ENHRY and CDR2 is SYGVKD. V was trimmed by 8 bases and J by 2 bases, leaving 9 bases between them. The length of the CDR3 is 13 residues. The CDR3 bases are TGTGCCATCCGAGGGGGGACTAATGAAAAACTGTTTTTT. Protein sequence: CAIRGGTNEKLFF.

The sample holds many counts of this clonotype. V is TRBV4-3 and J is TRBJ2-5; 12 bases map to TRBD2. After removal of 4 bases from V and 4 bases from J, the junction contained 4 bases not matched to a gene. Germline V lookup: CDR1 LGHNA, CDR2 YSLEER. CDR3 length: 15 residues. The CDR3 reads CASSRELAGGETQYF. For the CDR3, the DNA is TGCGCCAGCAGCCGGGAACTAGCGGGAGGAGAGACCCAGTACTTC.

This clonotype was recorded a few times. The J gene is TRBJ2-7, the V gene TRBV12-3 or TRBV12-4, with D possibly TRBD1 on 6 matching bases. Between the trimmed V and J ends, which lost 5 bases and 7 bases, there was a span of 18 bases. This CDR3 is 14 amino acids long. CDR3 bases: TGTGCCAGCAGTCCCGGACAGACCGCTGGGGAGCAGTACTTC. Encoded protein: CASSPGQTAGEQYF.

This clonotype was seen repeatedly, ten times or more. The chain has TRBV9 and TRBJ2-5, with D tentatively TRBD2 (6 bases). V was shortened by 2 bases and J by 1 base, with 9 bases between the two germline ends. This CDR3 region has 14 residues. Germline V CDR1 and CDR2: SGDLS, YYNGEE. The CDR3 loop reads CASSVGSPQETQYF. The CDR3 nucleotides read TGTGCCAGCAGCGTCGGGAGCCCCCAAGAGACCCAGTACTTC.

J is TRBJ2-5 and V is TRBV28, with D possibly being TRBD2 (5 bases). The CDR3 totals 13 residues. Per germline, CDR1 MDHEN and CDR2 SYDVKM. V was shortened by 5 bases and J by 7 bases, with 14 bases between the two germline ends. Here the CDR3 reads CASSAGGGGTQYF. CDR3 DNA: TGTGCCAGCAGTGCCGGCGGTGGAGGGACCCAGTACTTC. Using reference TRBV28 and TRBJ2-5 for the parts outside the CDR3, the full variable domain is DVKVTQSSRYLVKRTGEKVFLECVQDMDHENMFWYRQDPGLGLRLIYFSYDVKMKEKGDIPEGYSVSREKKERFSLILESASTNQTSMYLCASSAGGGGTQYFGPGTRLLVL.

This clonotype appeared many times. V usage is TRBV5-1 and J usage is TRBJ1-1, with 7 bases that match TRBD1. The CDR3 is made up of 13 amino acids. CDR1 is SGHRS, CDR2 YFSETQ, per germline. The junction had 11 bases not matched to a gene; V was cut back by 5 bases and J by 10 bases. This CDR3 reads CASSLGGGEVAFF. The CDR3 DNA reads TGCGCCAGCAGTCTCGGAGGGGGCGAGGTAGCTTTCTTT.

The V call is TRBV29-1, the J call TRBJ2-1; a weak D match, TRBD2 (5 bases). The V end was cut by 7 bases, the J end by 7 bases, with 11 bases between. The germline V gene encodes CDR1 SQVTM and CDR2 ANQGSEA. CDR3 length: 11 residues. The CDR3 coding sequence is TGCAGCGGAGGGAGTTGGAATGAGCAGTTCTTC. This gives the protein CSGGSWNEQFF.